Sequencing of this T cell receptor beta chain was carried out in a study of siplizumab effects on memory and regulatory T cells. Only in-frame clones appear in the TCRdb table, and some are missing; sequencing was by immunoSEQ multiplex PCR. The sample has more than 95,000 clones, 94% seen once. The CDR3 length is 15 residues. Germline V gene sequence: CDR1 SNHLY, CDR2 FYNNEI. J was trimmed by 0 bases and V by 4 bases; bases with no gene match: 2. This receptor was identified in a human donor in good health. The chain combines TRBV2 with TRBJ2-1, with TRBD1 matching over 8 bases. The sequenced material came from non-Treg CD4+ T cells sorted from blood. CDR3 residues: CASSADRVSYNEQFF. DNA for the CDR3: TGTGCCAGCAGTGCGGACAGGGTCTCCTACAATGAGCAGTTCTTC.